This T cell receptor beta chain was captured by sequencing in a study of identical twins. General study points: Among beta out-of-frame sequences, excess sharing between twins appeared weaker. Clonotypes of the beta chain that were abundant in cord blood carried fewer insertions (memory repertoires showed none).

It was template switching that added a universal primer site, and there were unique molecular identifiers on the cDNA. MiXCR, applied by TCRdb to the 5' RACE reads, yields one record per CDR3 protein. The repertoire holds a few hundred thousand distinct CDR3 sequences, over 11% seen once, with 0.95% to 1% in the top ten. This clonotype was counted between two and nine times. Its matching antigen is unknown. Between the trimmed V and J ends, which lost 7 bases and 4 bases, there was a span of 13 bases. There are 14 residues in the CDR3. The same data also went into a second study, on yellow fever vaccine responses in identical twins.

This clonotype originated in a woman in her late teens or twenties in good health. The rearrangement links TRBV12-3 or TRBV12-4 to TRBJ2-2; no reliable D call. Material: CD4+ T cells sorted from blood. The CDR3 region has the DNA TGTGCCAGCACCTTGACCTTGGGCACCGGGGAGCTGTTTTTT. Protein product: CASTLTLGTGELFF.